The 2 T cell receptor beta chains in this list originate from one sample, sequenced in a study of blood T cell repertoires in COVID-19. Assay: immunoSEQ multiplex PCR; the TCRdb copy retains only in-frame clones and omits some. The top ten hold just over 15% of the sample, which has more than 85,000 clones, roughly 80% seen once. The sample was peripheral blood. These receptors all stem from a woman of 80 years or more with acute or convalescent COVID-19.

The V and J genes are TRBV3-1 (or the pseudogene TRBV3-2) and TRBJ2-1, with 8 bases aligning to TRBD2. J gave up 9 bases and V 3 bases, and 7 bases lay outside the gene matches. The length of the CDR3 is 14 residues. Germline V lookup: CDR1 LGHDT, CDR2 YNNKEL (reference sequence). The CDR3 loop reads CASSHHGRVVEQFF. The DNA for the CDR3 is TGTGCCAGCAGCCACCACGGGAGGGTGGTTGAGCAGTTCTTC.

This chain links TRBV28 with TRBJ1-1; no clear D gene. CDR1 is MDHEN and CDR2 is SYDVKM in the germline V gene. The CDR3 sequence is 12 residues long. The V end was cut by 4 bases, the J end by 6 bases, with 9 bases between. The chain's CDR3 is CASSWGGSEAFF. DNA of the CDR3: TGTGCCAGCAGTTGGGGAGGTTCTGAAGCTTTCTTT.